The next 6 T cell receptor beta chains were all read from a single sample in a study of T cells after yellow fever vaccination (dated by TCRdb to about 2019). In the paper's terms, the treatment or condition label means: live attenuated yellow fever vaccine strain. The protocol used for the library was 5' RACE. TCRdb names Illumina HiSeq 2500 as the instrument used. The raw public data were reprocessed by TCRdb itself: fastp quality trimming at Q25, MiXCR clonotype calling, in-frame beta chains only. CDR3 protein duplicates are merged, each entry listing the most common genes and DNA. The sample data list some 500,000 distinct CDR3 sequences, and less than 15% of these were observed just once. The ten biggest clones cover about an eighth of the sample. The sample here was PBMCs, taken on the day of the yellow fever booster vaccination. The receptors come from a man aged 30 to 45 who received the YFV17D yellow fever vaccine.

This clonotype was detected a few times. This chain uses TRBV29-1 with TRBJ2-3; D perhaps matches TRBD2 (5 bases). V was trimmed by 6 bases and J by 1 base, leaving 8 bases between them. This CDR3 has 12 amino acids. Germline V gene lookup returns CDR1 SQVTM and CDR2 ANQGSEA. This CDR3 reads CSVAEGTDTQYF. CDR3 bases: TGCAGCGTCGCGGAGGGCACAGATACGCAGTATTTT.

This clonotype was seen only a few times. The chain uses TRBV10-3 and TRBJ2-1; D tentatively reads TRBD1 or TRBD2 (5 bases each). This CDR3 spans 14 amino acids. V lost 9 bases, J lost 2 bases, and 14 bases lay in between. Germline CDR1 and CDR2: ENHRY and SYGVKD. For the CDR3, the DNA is TGTGCCATTCGGGACGTCGGAACCTACAATGAGCAGTTCTTC. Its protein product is CAIRDVGTYNEQFF.

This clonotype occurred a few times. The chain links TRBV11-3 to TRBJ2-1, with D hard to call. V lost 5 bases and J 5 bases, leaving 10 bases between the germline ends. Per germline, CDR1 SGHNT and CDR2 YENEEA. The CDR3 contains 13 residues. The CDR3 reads CASSTGYNNEQFF. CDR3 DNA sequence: TGTGCCAGCAGCACGGGCTACAACAATGAGCAGTTCTTC.

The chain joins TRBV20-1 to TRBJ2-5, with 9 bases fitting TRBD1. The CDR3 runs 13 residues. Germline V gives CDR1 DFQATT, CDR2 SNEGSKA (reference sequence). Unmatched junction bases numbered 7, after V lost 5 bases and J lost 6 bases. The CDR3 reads CSAPPGQGKTQYF. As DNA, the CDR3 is TGCAGTGCTCCTCCGGGACAGGGAAAGACCCAGTACTTC.

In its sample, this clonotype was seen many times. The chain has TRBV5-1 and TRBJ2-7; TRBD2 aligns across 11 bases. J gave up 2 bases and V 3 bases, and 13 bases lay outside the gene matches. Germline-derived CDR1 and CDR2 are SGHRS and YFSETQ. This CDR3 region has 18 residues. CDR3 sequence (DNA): TGCGCCAGCAGCTCCCCCGGGACTAGCGGACTTACGACCTACGAGCAGTACTTC. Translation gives CASSSPGTSGLTTYEQYF.

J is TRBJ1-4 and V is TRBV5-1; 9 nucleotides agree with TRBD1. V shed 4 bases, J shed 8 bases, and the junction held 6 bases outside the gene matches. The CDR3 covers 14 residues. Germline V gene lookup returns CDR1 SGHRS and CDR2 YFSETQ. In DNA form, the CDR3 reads TGCGCCAGCAGCAAGGGACAGGGCAACGAAAAACTGTTTTTT. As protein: CASSKGQGNEKLFF.